A selection of T cell receptor beta chains follows, all from one sample in a study of technical replicates of blood from a few donors. Produced via immunoSEQ multiplex PCR; TCRdb's table is partial and in-frame only. The table records some 80,000 clones, around 90% of them present only once. Specimen: T cells isolated from PBMCs. Receptor source: a human donor in good health. The CDR3 runs from the conserved cysteine through the conserved F or W. The order of the fields is J gene, V gene, D gene, clone size, CDR3 DNA, CDR3 protein. A D gene is named only where the DNA matches it firmly. For some rows the clone size is stated as once, few or many, or as a class when expanded; others skip it.

>TRBJ2-7|TRBV5-1|-|-
TGCGCCAGCAGGGCGGGGTGGGTGGGTAACTACGAGCAGTACTTC
CASRAGWVGNYEQYF
>TRBJ1-2|TRBV28|-|-
TGTGCCAGCAGTTCCACAACACCTTCTAACTATGGCTACACCTTC
CASSSTTPSNYGYTF
>TRBJ2-1|TRBV11-3|TRBD2|-
TGTGCCAGCAGCTTAGAGGGGGGGACTAGCGGGAGGTATTCCTACAATGAGCAGTTCTTC
CASSLEGGTSGRYSYNEQFF
>TRBJ2-2|TRBV19|TRBD2|once
TGTGCCAGTAGTATAGTGGCAAGCGGGGCGAACACCGGGGAGCTGTTTTTT
CASSIVASGANTGELFF
>TRBJ1-1|TRBV27|-|-
TGTGCCAGCAGTTTAGGGGGCGGGAACACTGAAGCTTTCTTT
CASSLGGGNTEAFF
>TRBJ2-7|TRBV14|TRBD1|-
TGTGCCAGCAGCCAAGATATCGGACAGGGAGACGAGCAGTACTTC
CASSQDIGQGDEQYF
>TRBJ2-5|TRBV20-1|-|-
TGCAGTGCTGTCCGCTCCGGGACCCAGTACTTC
CSAVRSGTQYF
>TRBJ1-3|TRBV4-1|-|-
TGCGCCAGCAGCCAAGTAGGAAACAGCCTCTCTGGAAACACCATATATTTT
CASSQVGNSLSGNTIYF
>TRBJ2-5|TRBV6-5|TRBD2|-
TGTGCCAGCAGTTACGTGCCTAGCGGGACGGGAGAGACCCAGTACTTC
CASSYVPSGTGETQYF
>TRBJ1-2|TRBV4-1|-|-
TGCGCCAGCAGCCAAGATCCCTGGAGGGATGGCTACACCTTC
CASSQDPWRDGYTF
>TRBJ1-5|TRBV19|-|-
TGTGCCAGCAATCCGGGACAAGATAGCAATCAGCCCCAGCATTTT
CASNPGQDSNQPQHF
>TRBJ1-5|TRBV11-2|TRBD1|-
TGTGCCAGCAGCTCCGGGACAGGGAGCAATCAGCCCCAGCATTTT
CASSSGTGSNQPQHF
>TRBJ2-7|TRBV29-1|TRBD1|-
TGCAGCGTTGGACAGGGGGCAAAGCAGTACTTC
CSVGQGAKQYF
>TRBJ2-2|TRBV29-1|TRBD2|-
TGCAGCGTTGTTAGCGGGAAGAACACCGGGGAGCTGTTTTTT
CSVVSGKNTGELFF
>TRBJ1-3|TRBV7-3|-|-
TGTGCCAGCAGCCAGGGGAGGGTTGAATACACCATATATTTT
CASSQGRVEYTIYF
>TRBJ2-1|TRBV29-1|-|-
TGCAGCGTTGGAGATGAGCAGTTCTTC
CSVGDEQFF
>TRBJ2-2|TRBV7-3|TRBD2|-
TGTGCCAGCAGCTTATATCTAGCGGGAGTCACCGGGGAGCTGTTTTTT
CASSLYLAGVTGELFF
>TRBJ2-3|TRBV9|TRBD2|-
TGTGCCAGCTTAGCGGGGCTCACAGATACGCAGTATTTT
CASLAGLTDTQYF
>TRBJ2-7|TRBV7-9|TRBD1|once
TGTGCCAGCACGTCGGGACAGCAGACCTACGAGCAGTACTTC
CASTSGQQTYEQYF
>TRBJ1-2|TRBV28|-|-
TGTGCCAGCAGTAGGACAGACCTCTATGGCTACACCTTC
CASSRTDLYGYTF